The rows below give T cell receptor beta chains drawn from one sample of a study of molecular identifiers for immune sequencing clone quantification. Using its own MiXCR run on the PCR reads, TCRdb lists one record per CDR3 protein. The sample records nearly 650,000 distinct CDR3 sequences, around 25% being singletons. Sequencing was carried out using naive CD8+ T cells from blood, with Jurkat cell RNA spiked in. Every receptor here comes from a human donor in good health. Some libraries in this study had Jurkat cell RNA spiked in. CDR3s include the opening cysteine and the closing phenylalanine or tryptophan.

j_call v_call cdr3_aa
TRBJ2-3 TRBV7-9 CASSLSGADTQYF
TRBJ2-1 TRBV12-3/TRBV12-4 CASSWERYNEQFF
TRBJ1-1 TRBV25-1 CASSGFSLNIGAFF
TRBJ1-1 TRBV20-1 CSGSVDRANTEAFF
TRBJ1-1 TRBV30 CAWSPTDWVTFF
TRBJ2-7 TRBV6-2/TRBV6-3 CASRITGGLGEQYF
TRBJ2-7 TRBV7-2 CASSSVTPYEQYF
TRBJ1-5 TRBV19 CASNTGTRGLEPQHF
TRBJ2-2 TRBV7-9 CASSLVMATGELFF
TRBJ2-3 TRBV9 CARGVGGATQSF
TRBJ1-1 TRBV13 CASSPSTGWNTEAFF
TRBJ2-3 TRBV4-1 CASTGGAWDTQYF
TRBJ2-7 TRBV6-2/TRBV6-3 CASSFATTTSYEQYF
TRBJ1-3 TRBV14 CASSRPGLSSGNTIYF
TRBJ1-1 TRBV28 CASSFWDKNTEAFF
TRBJ1-4 TRBV4-1 CASSDRVANEKLFF
TRBJ2-1 TRBV29-1 CSVVTGDSYNEQFF
TRBJ1-1 TRBV27 CASSFLTGSDFSEAFF
TRBJ1-6 TRBV9 CASSVSRVGNSPLHF
TRBJ2-5 TRBV6-1 CASSEAGYSLGLETQYF
TRBJ2-7 TRBV28 CASSFKGADRQYF
TRBJ1-1 TRBV7-8 CASSLGGRNTEAFF
TRBJ2-7 TRBV20-1 CSAPIMEAIRARSSYEQYF
TRBJ2-7 TRBV5-6 CASASGKLTYEQYF
TRBJ1-2 TRBV10-2 CASSDPTGARNYGYTF
TRBJ1-1 TRBV7-6 CASSLGVEASNTEAFF
TRBJ2-1 TRBV4-1 CASSQEYDASYNVQFF
TRBJ2-5 TRBV15 CATGYRGLQETQYF
TRBJ2-2 TRBV12-5 CASGWGPGGTGELFF
TRBJ2-3 TRBV19 CASTSGTSLLDTQYF
TRBJ1-1 TRBV10-3 CAISETWTGPLAEAFF
TRBJ1-3 TRBV13 CASSPLAGNTIYF
TRBJ2-7 TRBV7-9 CASSPTGTGFYEQYF
TRBJ2-7 TRBV5-5 CASSLPPLGDEQYF
TRBJ2-3 TRBV20-1 CSATTTRVYPDTQYF
TRBJ2-5 TRBV4-2 CASSQGVGGPMETQYF
TRBJ1-2 TRBV20-1 CSASSPASGDTF
TRBJ2-7 TRBV20-1 CSAPGLVDAYEQYF
TRBJ1-5 TRBV9 CASSVARFRDNQPQHF
TRBJ2-2 TRBV9 CASSVEELAYPNTGELFF
TRBJ2-3 TRBV20-1 CSARALGMSTDTQYF
TRBJ2-3 TRBV19 CASSTTSGTKTDTQYF
TRBJ2-1 TRBV12-3/TRBV12-4 CASRDLPAGIMQEQFF
TRBJ2-7 TRBV5-6 CASSSQQRSPTYEQYF
TRBJ1-2 TRBV20-1 CSASIQGNYGYTF
TRBJ2-3 TRBV7-9 CASSSAGGSGVADTQYF
TRBJ1-1 TRBV4-3 CASSQDLAVGNTEAFF
TRBJ1-1 TRBV4-1 CASRQVLGFNTAAFF
TRBJ2-2 TRBV27 CASSLFPEQAPRTGELFF
TRBJ1-1 TRBV7-2 CASSLAGQGKTEAFF
TRBJ2-1 TRBV9 CASSADSGSSYNEQFF
TRBJ2-5 TRBV7-9 CASSLAETGLGETQYF
TRBJ2-7 TRBV4-1 CASSLHEGSSYEQYF
TRBJ2-7 TRBV12-5 CASGLAVTGTAIYEQYF
TRBJ2-7 TRBV5-6 CASSSLGLRTVGSYEQYF
TRBJ2-1 TRBV5-6 CASSPDRGGPIYNEQFF